The subject of this entry is one T cell receptor beta chain. The specificity of this receptor is unknown. Qualities for individual bases were not recorded, and no much larger clone is one base off. The receptor library was made with PCR. DNA from cultured CD4+ T cells underwent TCR sequencing with the Oncomine TCR Beta short-read assay at the Johns Hopkins FTIC core. Genomic DNA was extracted from the cultured CD4+ T cells with the QIAamp micro DNA kit. The Oncomine TCR Beta libraries from cultured CD4+ T cells were pooled using unique dual indexes and then sequenced on an Illumina iSeq 100. In the authors' own workflow: Non-productive sequences were removed, and CDR3s not starting with C, not ending with F or W, or shorter than 7 amino acids were discarded. Antigen-specific clonotypes were identified with the MANAFEST web application by comparing peptide-stimulated wells with reference and other culture wells. An FDR below 0.05, an odds ratio above 5, and a productive frequency above 0.1% in at least two of three replicate wells were required for clones to be considered positive. A clonotype counted as cross-reactive if it showed significant expansion both in the SARS-CoV-2 spike wells and in at least one common cold coronavirus spike condition. Using R version 3.6.1, CDR3 homology was evaluated through Levenshtein distances (stringdist) along with unrooted phylogenetic trees (ape). TCRdb trimmed public reads at Q25 via fastp, called clones via MiXCR and kept in-frame beta chains. Identical CDR3 proteins give one entry, which carries the most common genes and DNA. TCRdb, not the original authors, processed these V and J calls. This sample has some 7,700 distinct CDR3 sequences in its table, and roughly a fifth of those were observed once. The ten largest clones represent 9.1% of the sample.

Relative to germline, V is 5 bases shorter and J is 2 bases shorter, with 7 bases between their ends. Including the terminal cysteine and phenylalanine, the CDR3 comprises 12 residues. The sequence is cut down to CDR3 DNA, 36 bases in frame from base 1. The CDR1 and CDR2 encoded by the germline V gene (reference sequence) are LNHDA and SQIVND. The treatment or condition label for this specimen denotes: approximately 11-day PBMC culture with coronavirus spike peptide pools or control peptides (ViraFEST assay). The ViraFEST assay was used in the study, in which antigen-specific T cells were expanded with peptide pools and expanded clonotypes were subsequently identified by TCR sequencing. The positive SARS-CoV-2 PCR tests of the convalescent patients were dated from March to December 2020, before the Alpha, Beta and Delta variants emerged in the United States. Each well held 1.5 million to 2.5 million PBMCs cultured with around 9 ug/ml peptide pools in IMDM containing around 5% human AB serum and 7.5 to 10 IU/ml IL-2. On days 3 and 7, half of the culture medium was replaced with fresh IL-2-containing medium. After nine to eleven days of culture, CD4+ T cells were isolated by negative selection with the EasySep CD4+ T cell isolation kit. PBMCs were separated from whole blood using Ficoll-Paque Plus gradient centrifugation and then either used fresh or cryopreserved at -140C. Each culture condition was generally run in triplicate wells.

These data are taken from a study of vaccination and CD4 T cells after COVID-19 (dated by TCRdb to between 2021 and 2024). Regarding the complete study: Convalescent patients had a positive SARS-CoV-2 result on nasal swab PCR, and of these patients, fewer than ten had mild disease and one had severe disease. The time from the second vaccine dose to post-vaccine blood sampling had a median of roughly 77 days and ranged from 14 to 241 days. In the convalescent cohort there were six males and four females, among whom were two Hispanic individuals, seven Caucasians, two Asians and one multiracial person. Overlapping spike peptide pools from SARS-CoV-2 and from the common cold coronaviruses HCoV-NL63, HCoV-OC43 and HCoV-229E were used as culture stimuli. The spike-specific CD4+ TCR repertoire was compared before and after mRNA vaccination in ten to eleven COVID-19 convalescent patients and a handful of infection-naive healthy vaccine recipients. In control cultures, a CEFX viral epitope pool was used as positive control, an HIV-1 Nef peptide pool was used as negative control, or no peptide was added. Each participant got two doses of either the Pfizer-BioNTech BNT162b2 vaccine (n=8) or the Moderna mRNA-1273 vaccine (n=2). Post-COVID blood samples were collected from convalescent patients a median of roughly 100 days after diagnosis, with a range of roughly 30 to 170 days. Results and caveats for the whole study, not just this receptor: The median count of SARS-CoV-2-reactive clonotypes went up from around 23 after infection to about 40 after vaccination, although the change was not significant. Relatively few convalescent patients were included in the study, and early timepoints after natural infection were not analyzed. Among convalescent patients, a median about 86% of the SARS-CoV-2-reactive clones seen after vaccination appeared only after vaccination, which suggests priming specific to the vaccine. In convalescent patients, nearly all vaccine-specific clones (304 of 307) were found to be mono-reactive for SARS-CoV-2 spike rather than cross-reactive with common cold coronaviruses.

The V and J segments used are TRBV19 and TRBJ2-7; no D gene can be assigned with confidence. The sample here was CD4+ T cells from blood, cultured in vitro, taken after SARS-CoV-2 vaccination. This sequence originates from a human donor who had recovered from COVID-19. The CDR3 region has the sequence CASSGRTYEQYF. The nucleotides read TGTGCCAGTAGTGGAAGAACCTACGAGCAGTACTTC.